This T cell receptor (beta chain) was recorded in a study of regulatory T cells in long-lasting Graves disease. The study, taken as a whole, reports: Under persistent disease, TRBV28, TRBJ1-2 and TRBJ2-5 were used preferentially. Authors noted too few samples as a limitation.

This CDR3 spans 13 amino acids. Between the trimmed V and J ends, which lost 5 bases and 2 bases, there was a span of 9 bases. The germline V gene has CDR1 SGHAT and CDR2 FQNNGV. Time point meaning: persistent/refractory GD, antithyroid drugs over 5 years with positive TRAb. From PBMCs, RNA was extracted and then used to make the TCR library. This clonotype was detected ten times or more. Its cognate antigen is unknown. Researchers made TCR beta libraries by using iRepertoire HTBI primers and running Arm-PCR on CDR3 regions. In TCRdb, the multiplex PCR reads were re-called with MiXCR into one record per CDR3 protein. The profile shows 600,000 to 800,000 distinct CDR3 sequences, about 30% of them singletons.

V usage is TRBV11-2 and J usage is TRBJ2-5; D perhaps matches TRBD2 (6 bases). Sample: peripheral blood mononuclear cells (PBMCs), taken when the disease was refractory, from a patient treated with antithyroid drugs. This TCR was recovered from a female donor with Graves disease. This CDR3 reads CASSGGKQETQYF. As DNA, the CDR3 is TGTGCCAGCAGCGGGGGGAAACAAGAGACCCAGTACTTC.